This T cell receptor (beta chain) was documented in a study of human T cells and chemical hapten exposure. This clonotype has only a few counts. Its antigen is not known. CDR3 size: 16 residues. V lost 0 bases and J lost 1; bases outside the gene matches: 6. Time point here: patch test 2, 6 weeks after DPC sensitization. Treatment meaning: therapeutic diphenylcyclopropenone sensitization with weekly scalp DPC. Total RNA was isolated from whole blood that had not been fractionated. Individual cDNA molecules had unique molecular identifiers attached to them by the library. In the study's own analysis: A per-sample median of around 100,000 TCRs was observed, with a range of roughly 23,224 to 700,000. TCRdb called the RACE reads again in MiXCR, with one record for every CDR3 protein. The V and J calls, along with clone size, are taken from TCRdb and not from the paper's own processing. Of some 90,000 distinct CDR3 sequences in the sample, about 10% are singletons; the top ten hold 3.2%.

General study points: Those TCRs sitting above 1 in 1000 frequency stayed the same with DPC sensitization.

The J gene is TRBJ2-7, the V gene TRBV12-3 or TRBV12-4; TRBD2 matches 7 bases. Material: whole blood, obtained in connection with sensitization to the hapten diphenylcyclopropenone (DPC). This clonotype was obtained from a woman between 35 and 50 years old with alopecia areata. Some clones in this sample may be carry-over from other donors' samples. The CDR3 reads CASSLATGGRSYEQYF. CDR3 nucleotides: TGTGCCAGCAGTTTAGCTACGGGAGGCCGGTCCTACGAGCAGTACTTC.